The rows below give T cell receptor beta chains drawn from one sample of a study of shared clonotypes between healthy human individuals. TCRdb's copy holds only in-frame clones and misses some; the assay was immunoSEQ multiplex PCR. The sample records over a million clones, roughly 96% being singletons. Sequenced sample: naive CD4+ T cells sorted from blood. These receptors all come from a man younger than 45 in good health. Each CDR3 is given with its conserved first and last residue. The D gene is left open where the match is weak. Clone size is given for some rows only: seen once, a few or many times, or a class if the clone is expanded.

>TRBJ2-7|TRBV28|TRBD1|.
TGTGCCAGCAGTCAACAATCTAGGGGTTGGGACAGACCATACGAGCAGTACTTC
CASSQQSRGWDRPYEQYF
>TRBJ2-7|TRBV13|TRBD2|.
TGTGCCAGCAGCTTAAACCCCCCTCTAGCGGGAGGGGAGTACGAGCAGTACTTC
CASSLNPPLAGGEYEQYF
>TRBJ2-7|TRBV30|.|.
TGTGCCTGGAGTGTCCCACGCTGGACTAACTACGAGCAGTACTTC
CAWSVPRWTNYEQYF
>TRBJ2-7|TRBV28|TRBD2|.
TGTGCCAGCAGCCCTCCGCTTTCGGGAGGCATATCCTACGAGCAGTACTTC
CASSPPLSGGISYEQYF
>TRBJ1-6|TRBV11-2|.|.
TGTGCCAGCAGCTTAGGGAATAATTCACCCCTCCACTTT
CASSLGNNSPLHF
>TRBJ1-3|TRBV6-1|.|.
TGTGCCAGCAGTGAGGTTTGGGGAAACACCATATATTTT
CASSEVWGNTIYF
>TRBJ2-2|TRBV5-5|.|.
TGTGCCACGGGGCCGCTAGCTCTGAACACCGGGGAGCTGTTTTTT
CATGPLALNTGELFF
>TRBJ2-1|TRBV19|.|.
TGTGCCAGTAGTATAGAGGCATCCCTCTCTGAGCAGTTCTTC
CASSIEASLSEQFF
>TRBJ2-1|TRBV5-6|.|few
TGTGCCAGCAGCGTACTAGAGAGGGCAAAGTTCTTC
CASSVLERAKFF
>TRBJ1-4|TRBV29-1|.|.
TGCAGCGTCCGGACGTTGGACTTTGGCCCAAATGAAAAACTGTTTTTT
CSVRTLDFGPNEKLFF
>TRBJ2-7|TRBV18|.|.
TGTGCCAGCGCCCCCTCTAGCGCGCCCTACGAGCAGTACTTC
CASAPSSAPYEQYF
>TRBJ1-5|TRBV12-2|.|.
TGTGCAAGTCGCTTAAGAGCTAGGGATCAGCCCCAGCATTTT
CASRLRARDQPQHF
>TRBJ2-1|TRBV4-2|TRBD1|.
TGTGCCAGCAGCCCAGCTAGGGGGCGGGCCTACAATGAGCAGTTCTTC
CASSPARGRAYNEQFF
>TRBJ2-1|TRBV9|TRBD2|once
TGTGCCAGCAGCGTGGGGACTAGCGGCTACAATGAGCAGTTCTTC
CASSVGTSGYNEQFF
>TRBJ2-5|TRBV18|.|few
TGTGCCAGCTCGGGGCCCGGGTTCAAAGAGACCCAGTACTTC
CASSGPGFKETQYF
>TRBJ2-3|TRBV25-1|.|.
TGTGCCAGCGCGCTCTCGACAGCCTATACGCAGTATTTT
CASALSTAYTQYF
>TRBJ2-7|TRBV5-1|TRBD1|.
TGCGCCAGCAGCTTGGGACAGGGTATCAACGAGCAGTACTTC
CASSLGQGINEQYF
>TRBJ1-5|TRBV25-1|.|.
TGTGCCAGCAGTGTCCCCCGACATTTGACCAATCAGCCCCAGCATTTT
CASSVPRHLTNQPQHF
>TRBJ2-1|TRBV5-6|.|.
TGTGCCAGCAGCAGAGTGGGTGGGTCGTACAATGAGCAGTTCTTC
CASSRVGGSYNEQFF
>TRBJ1-3|TRBV28|TRBD1|.
TGTGCCAGCAGTTCCGGGACAGTCTCTGGAAACACCATATATTTT
CASSSGTVSGNTIYF
>TRBJ1-3|TRBV2|.|once
TGTGCCAGCTCGCCATCCGGAAACACCATATATTTT
CASSPSGNTIYF
>TRBJ2-1|TRBV7-9|TRBD2|.
TGTGCCAGCGCGGGCACTAGCGGGAATTACAATGAGCAGTTCTTC
CASAGTSGNYNEQFF
>TRBJ2-7|TRBV10-3|.|.
TGTGCCATCAGTGAAGGGGGGCCAACTTACGAGCAGTACTTC
CAISEGGPTYEQYF
>TRBJ2-5|TRBV7-9|TRBD1|.
TGTGCCAGCAGTAAGGACAGGGGGGAAGAGACCCAGTACTTC
CASSKDRGEETQYF
>TRBJ1-2|TRBV2|.|.
TGTGCCAGCAGCCCTGGGCAAGGCTACACCTTC
CASSPGQGYTF
>TRBJ2-3|TRBV15|.|.
TGTGCCACCAGCAGAGTTCCGGCAAGGAAAAACACAGATACGCAGTATTTT
CATSRVPARKNTDTQYF
>TRBJ2-1|TRBV5-1|.|.
TGCGCCAGCAGCTGGTTCGTGCCAAGCTCCTACAATGAGCAGTTCTTC
CASSWFVPSSYNEQFF